The clone carrying this T cell receptor beta chain has a handful of counts. Each CDR3 protein gets one entry after TCRdb re-called the 5' RACE reads with MiXCR. Among hundreds of thousands of distinct CDR3 sequences, 20% to 25% were seen once, and the ten largest hold approximately 0.52%. This CDR3 contains 18 residues. Trimming removed 5 bases from V and 6 bases from J; junction bases left unmatched: 16. The germline gives CDR1 LNHDA, CDR2 SQIVND (reference sequence). This sample is part of a study of identical twins. The data were also submitted as part of a second study, on yellow fever vaccine responses in identical twins.

This TCR came from a woman under 30 in good health. The J gene is TRBJ2-1, the V gene TRBV19, with TRBD2 identical over 10 bases. Material: CD4+ T cells sorted from blood. As DNA, the CDR3 is TGTGCCAGTAGTCCCCGGGGGAGCGGGAGGGCCTACGGCAATGAGCAGTTCTTC. Encoded protein: CASSPRGSGRAYGNEQFF.